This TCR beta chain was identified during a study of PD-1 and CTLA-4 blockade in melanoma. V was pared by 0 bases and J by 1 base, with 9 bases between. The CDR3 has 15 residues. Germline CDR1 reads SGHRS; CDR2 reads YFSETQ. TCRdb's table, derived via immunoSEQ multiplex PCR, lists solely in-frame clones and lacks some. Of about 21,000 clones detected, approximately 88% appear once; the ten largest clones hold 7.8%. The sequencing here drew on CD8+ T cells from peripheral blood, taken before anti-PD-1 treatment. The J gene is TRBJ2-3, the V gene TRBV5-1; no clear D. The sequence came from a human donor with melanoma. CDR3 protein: CASSLEGAGTDTQYF. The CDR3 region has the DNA TGCGCCAGCAGCTTGGAAGGTGCTGGCACAGATACGCAGTATTTT.